Listed below are T cell receptor beta chains from one sample, sequenced in a study of blood T cell repertoires in COVID-19. Profiling relied on immunoSEQ multiplex PCR, and the TCRdb table lists in-frame clones only, not all of them. Of some 120,000 clones listed, about 87% are singletons. The sample consisted of peripheral blood. Receptor source: a woman in her fifties or sixties with acute or convalescent COVID-19. The conserved cysteine and the conserved F or W are not part of the CDR3 here. Each record gives: J gene, V gene, CDR3 length, CDR3 protein.

TRBJ1-2	TRBV7-9	13	ASRLQGLGDYGYT
TRBJ1-4	TRBV9	13	ASSVEGATNEKLF
TRBJ2-3	TRBV20-1	12	SASSDLNTDTQY
TRBJ2-3	TRBV5-4	14	ASSLGQGANTDTQY
TRBJ2-3	TRBV2	12	ASREGRGIDTQY
TRBJ1-3	TRBV12-5	15	ASGLVRTGWTGNTIY
TRBJ2-1	TRBV20-1	13	SASIAASSYNEQF
TRBJ2-1	TRBV27	12	ASSFLTGMDEQF
TRBJ1-2	TRBV9	13	ASSFGLEANYGYT
TRBJ2-6	TRBV27	15	ASSRTYTISGANVLT
TRBJ2-3	TRBV28	12	ASSLRLAADTQY
TRBJ2-5	TRBV3-1/TRBV3-2	11	ASSPTGQETQY
TRBJ2-1	TRBV30	12	AWSGQGTYNEQF
TRBJ1-5	TRBV6-2/TRBV6-3	12	ASSHRGGNQPQH
TRBJ2-1	TRBV6-1	14	ASSEARGLGLNEQF